This TCR beta chain was identified during a study of identical twins (dated by TCRdb to 2015 to 2016). For context, the study as a whole: TCR alpha and beta repertoires from monozygotic twins, unrelated adults of various ages and cord blood were deep-sequenced to test whether fetal clonotypes persist. Replicate twin experiments were performed at different times using different library preparation protocols to rule out contamination. What the authors observed across the whole study: Recombination models systematically underestimated out-of-frame TCR alpha sharing in monozygotic twins but agreed with sharing between unrelated individuals. Abundant cord blood beta clonotypes carried fewer insertions; young adult naive repertoires showed a weaker similar trend, while memory repertoires showed none. In beta out-of-frame sequences, excess twin sharing was weaker, because having fewer shared sequences lowered the signal-to-noise ratio. Because the same donors could not be followed over many years, the conclusions depended on cross-sectional statistical analysis. Compared with coincidental sharing between unrelated individuals, out-of-frame TCR alpha sequences shared between twins showed an excess of sequences with low generation probability. Zero-insertion analyses could be partly confounded by invariant T cells such as MAIT and iNKT, although diverse VJ usage argued against such confounding for most clonotypes.

All donors were healthy Caucasians. V ends up 3 bases short and J 8 bases short, with an unmatched junction base count of 12. Taken from the germline V gene (reference sequence), the CDR1 and CDR2 loops are DFQATT and SNEGSKA. The CDR3 holds 14 amino acids from the cysteine to the phenylalanine. This entry keeps only the CDR3 DNA: 42 bases, framed from base 1. As concerns this clonotype: The target of this receptor is not known. No base qualities exist here, and no much larger clone lies one base off it.

The method behind the library was 5' RACE. Data came from an Illumina HiSeq 2000. Template switching added a universal primer binding site, and the final cDNA carried a unique molecular identifier that allowed TCR cDNA molecules to be counted accurately. First-strand cDNA for TCR alpha and beta chains was synthesized from specific primers in the conserved constant-segment region. To control for contamination, each cDNA library was double barcoded with a SMART-Mk sample barcode plus Illumina barcodes. Two successive PCR steps introduced TruSeq adapter sequences along with Illumina sample barcodes. TCR alpha and beta cDNA libraries were sequenced on the Illumina HiSeq platform with custom primers. As for how the authors treated the data: Raw reads were processed with MiGEC to extract unique molecular identifiers, and MiXCR was used to determine CDR3 positions. Recombination models were inferred per individual with the repgenHMM and IGoR tools using an EM algorithm. The tcR package in R was used for shared clonotype analysis, with sharing normalized by the product of cloneset sizes. To study raw recombination free of thymic and clonal selection effects, out-of-frame nonproductive sequences were analyzed. Using fastp at Q25 and MiXCR, TCRdb reprocessed the public reads and kept productive beta chains. CDR3 protein sequences are deduplicated, and each keeps its most common genes and DNA. Here the V and J calls rest on TCRdb's processing, not on the authors' analysis. The sample profile shows approximately 1.8 million distinct CDR3 sequences; about 30% of them were found once. The ten largest clones take up roughly 0.3% of the sample.

The chain is made from TRBV20-1 and TRBJ1-2; 7 central bases correspond to TRBD1. The source of this sequence is a newborn girl in good health. The sequenced material came from cord blood. The sequenced DNA: TGCAGTGCTAGCGACAGGGCCGGCTTTTTGGGCTACACCTTC. This encodes CSASDRAGFLGYTF.